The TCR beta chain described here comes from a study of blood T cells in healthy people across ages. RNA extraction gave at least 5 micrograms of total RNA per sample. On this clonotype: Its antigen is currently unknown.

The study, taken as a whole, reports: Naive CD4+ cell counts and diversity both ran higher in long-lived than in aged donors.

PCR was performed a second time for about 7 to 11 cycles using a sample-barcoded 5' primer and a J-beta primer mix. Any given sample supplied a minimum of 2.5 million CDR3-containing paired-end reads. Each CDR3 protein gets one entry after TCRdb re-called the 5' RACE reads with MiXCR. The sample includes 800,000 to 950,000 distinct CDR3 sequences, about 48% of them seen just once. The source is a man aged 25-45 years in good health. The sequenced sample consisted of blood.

CDR3: CSADDRGGNTEAFF. The CDR3, as DNA: TGCAGCGCCGATGACAGGGGAGGGAACACTGAAGCTTTCTTT. The chain joins TRBV29-1 to TRBJ1-1, with 8 positions matching TRBD1. The CDR3 sequence is 14 residues long. Germline V gene data show CDR1 as SQVTM and CDR2 as ANQGSEA. The V and J ends lost 7 bases and 1 base, in that order; junction bases with no gene match: 8.